This T cell receptor beta chain was recorded in a study of blood T cell repertoires in COVID-19. Study in general: Some COVID-19 samples were acute and others convalescent; all came from the United States, Italy and Spain.

In the original processing: How many nucleated cells were present was estimated from reference gene primer amplification. Profiling relied on immunoSEQ multiplex PCR, and the TCRdb table lists in-frame clones only, not all of them. That table supplies the V and J calls and clone size; D and trimming were determined from the DNA. The table records approximately 460,000 clones, roughly 89% of them present only once. The CDR3 is 14 amino acids. Germline V gene sequence: CDR1 MNHNY, CDR2 SVGAGI (reference sequence). With 6 bases clipped from V and 6 bases from J, the junction kept 7 bases outside the gene matches.

The sequence came from a man aged 18-30 years with COVID-19, enrolled during active disease. The material sequenced was peripheral blood. The chain links TRBV6-6 to TRBJ1-1; the match to TRBD1 covers 10 bases. CDR3 DNA sequence: TGTGCCAGCAGATCCGGGACAGGGGAACCTGAAGCTTTCTTT. This translates into CASRSGTGEPEAFF.